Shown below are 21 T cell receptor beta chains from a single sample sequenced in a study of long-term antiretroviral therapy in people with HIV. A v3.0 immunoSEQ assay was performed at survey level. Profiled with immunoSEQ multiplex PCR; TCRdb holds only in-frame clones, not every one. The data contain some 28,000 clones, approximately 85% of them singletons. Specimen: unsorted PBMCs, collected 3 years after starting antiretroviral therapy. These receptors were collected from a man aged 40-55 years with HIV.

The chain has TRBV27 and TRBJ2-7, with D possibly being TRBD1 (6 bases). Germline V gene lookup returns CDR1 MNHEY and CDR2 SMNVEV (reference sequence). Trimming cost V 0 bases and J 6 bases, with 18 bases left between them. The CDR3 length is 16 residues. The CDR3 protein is CASSLSLTGPTLEQYF. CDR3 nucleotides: TGTGCCAGCAGTTTATCCCTGACAGGACCCACCCTCGAGCAGTACTTC.

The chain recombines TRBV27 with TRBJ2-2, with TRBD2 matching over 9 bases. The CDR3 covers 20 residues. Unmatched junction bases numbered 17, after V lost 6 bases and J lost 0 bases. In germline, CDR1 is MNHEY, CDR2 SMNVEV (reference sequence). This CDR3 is CASSLLGSGGVTPNTGELFF. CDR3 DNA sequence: TGTGCCAGCAGCCTTCTTGGTAGCGGGGGTGTCACCCCGAACACCGGGGAGCTGTTTTTT.

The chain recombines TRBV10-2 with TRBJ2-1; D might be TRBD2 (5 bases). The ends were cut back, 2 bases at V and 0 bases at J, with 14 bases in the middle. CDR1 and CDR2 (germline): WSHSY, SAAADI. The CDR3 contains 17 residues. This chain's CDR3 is CASSEPRSGISYNEQFF. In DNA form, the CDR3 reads TGCGCCAGCAGTGAGCCTAGGTCGGGGATCTCCTACAATGAGCAGTTCTTC.

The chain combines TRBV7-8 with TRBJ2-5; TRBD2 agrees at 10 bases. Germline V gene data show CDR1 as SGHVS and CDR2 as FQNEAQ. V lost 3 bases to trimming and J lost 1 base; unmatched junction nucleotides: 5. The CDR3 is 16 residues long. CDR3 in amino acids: CASSFLLAGFQETQYF. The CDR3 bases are TGTGCCAGCAGCTTTTTACTAGCGGGGTTCCAAGAGACCCAGTACTTC.

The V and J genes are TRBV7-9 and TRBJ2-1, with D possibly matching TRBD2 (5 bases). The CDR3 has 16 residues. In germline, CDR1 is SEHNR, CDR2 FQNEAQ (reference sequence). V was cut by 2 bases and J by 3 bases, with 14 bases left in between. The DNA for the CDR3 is TGTGCCAGCAGCTTATCGTCCGGGGAACGCTACAATGAGCAGTTCTTC. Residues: CASSLSSGERYNEQFF.

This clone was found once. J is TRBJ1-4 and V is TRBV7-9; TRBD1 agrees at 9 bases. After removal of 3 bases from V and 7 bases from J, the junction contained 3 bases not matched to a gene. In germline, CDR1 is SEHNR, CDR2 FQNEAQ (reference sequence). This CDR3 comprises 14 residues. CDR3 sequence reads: CASSFSTGGEKLFF. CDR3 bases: TGTGCCAGCAGCTTTTCGACAGGGGGTGAAAAACTGTTTTTT. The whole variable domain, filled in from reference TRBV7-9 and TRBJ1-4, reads DTGVSQNPRHKITKRGQNVTFRCDPISEHNRLYWYRQTLGQGPEFLTYFQNEAQLEKSRLLSDRFSAERPKGSFSTLEIQRTEQGDSAMYLCASSFSTGGEKLFFGSGTQLSVL.

Here the CDR3 DNA reads TGTGCCAGCAGCGTAGGGGACTTCCAAGAGACCCAGTACTTC. Its translation is CASSVGDFQETQYF. The chain is built from TRBV9 and TRBJ2-5, with TRBD2 as a possible D gene (6 bases). Germline assignment: CDR1 SGDLS and CDR2 YYNGEE. Trimming cost V 0 bases and J 1 base, with 7 bases left between them. The CDR3 sequence is 14 residues long.

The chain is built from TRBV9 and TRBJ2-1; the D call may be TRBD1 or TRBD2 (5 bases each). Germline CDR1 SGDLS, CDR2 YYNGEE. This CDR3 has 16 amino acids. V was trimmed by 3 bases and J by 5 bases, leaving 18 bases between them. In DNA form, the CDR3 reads TGTGCCAGCAGCGAAATGGCTAATCGGGGCAACAATGAGCAGTTCTTC. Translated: CASSEMANRGNNEQFF.

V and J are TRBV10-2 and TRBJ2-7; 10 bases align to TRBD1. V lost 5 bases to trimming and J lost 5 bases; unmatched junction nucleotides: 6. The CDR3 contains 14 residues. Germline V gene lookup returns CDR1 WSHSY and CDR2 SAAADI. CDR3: CASSPGQGSHEQYF. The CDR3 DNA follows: TGCGCCAGCAGTCCGGGACAGGGGTCCCACGAGCAGTACTTC.

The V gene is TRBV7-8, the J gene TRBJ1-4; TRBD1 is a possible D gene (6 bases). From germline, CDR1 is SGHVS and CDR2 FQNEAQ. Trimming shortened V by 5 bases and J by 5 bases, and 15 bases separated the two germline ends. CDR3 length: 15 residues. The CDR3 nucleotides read TGTGCCAGCAGCCCCCACCAGGGGCCAAATGAAAAACTGTTTTTT. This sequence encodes CASSPHQGPNEKLFF.

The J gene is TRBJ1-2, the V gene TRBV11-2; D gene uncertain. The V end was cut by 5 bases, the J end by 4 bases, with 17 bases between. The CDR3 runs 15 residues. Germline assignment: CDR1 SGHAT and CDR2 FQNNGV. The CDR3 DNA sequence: TGTGCCAGCAGCCTAGGTGGGGAGATGCGCTATGGCTACACCTTC. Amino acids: CASSLGGEMRYGYTF.

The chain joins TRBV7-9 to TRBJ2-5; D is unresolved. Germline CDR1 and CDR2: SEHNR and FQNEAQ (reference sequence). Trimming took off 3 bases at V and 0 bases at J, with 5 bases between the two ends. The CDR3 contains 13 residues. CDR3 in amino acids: CASSFNNQETQYF. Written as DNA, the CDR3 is TGTGCCAGCAGCTTCAACAACCAAGAGACCCAGTACTTC.

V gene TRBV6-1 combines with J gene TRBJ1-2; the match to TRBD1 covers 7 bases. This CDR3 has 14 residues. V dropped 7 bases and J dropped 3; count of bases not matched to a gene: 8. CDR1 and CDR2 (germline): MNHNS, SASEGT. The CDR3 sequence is CASTPQGRDYGYTF. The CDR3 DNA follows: TGTGCCAGCACCCCACAGGGGCGCGACTATGGCTACACCTTC.

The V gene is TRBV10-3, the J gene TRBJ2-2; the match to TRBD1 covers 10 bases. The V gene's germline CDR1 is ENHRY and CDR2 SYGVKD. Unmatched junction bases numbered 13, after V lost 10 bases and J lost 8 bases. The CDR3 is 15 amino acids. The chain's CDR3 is CASAPGQGFLGELFF. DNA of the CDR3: TGTGCCAGCGCGCCGGGACAGGGGTTTTTAGGGGAGCTGTTTTTT.

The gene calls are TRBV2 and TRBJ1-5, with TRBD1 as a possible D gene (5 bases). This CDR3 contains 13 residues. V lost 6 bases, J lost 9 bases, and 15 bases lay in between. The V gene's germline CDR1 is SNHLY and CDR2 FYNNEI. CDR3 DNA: TGTGCCAGCAGGGTTACAGGTCCCGGGCCCCAGCATTTT. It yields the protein CASRVTGPGPQHF.

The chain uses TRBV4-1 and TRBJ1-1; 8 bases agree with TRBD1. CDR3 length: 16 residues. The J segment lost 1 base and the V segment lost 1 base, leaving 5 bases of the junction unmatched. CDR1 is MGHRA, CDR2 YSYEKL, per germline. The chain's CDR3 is CASSQVLQGENTEAFF. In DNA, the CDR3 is TGCGCCAGCAGCCAAGTCTTACAGGGGGAGAACACTGAAGCTTTCTTT.

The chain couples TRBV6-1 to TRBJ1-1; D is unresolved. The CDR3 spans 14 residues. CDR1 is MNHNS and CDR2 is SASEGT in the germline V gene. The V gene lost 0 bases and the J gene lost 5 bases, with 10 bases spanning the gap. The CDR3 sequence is CASSEASGETEAFF. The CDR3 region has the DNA TGTGCCAGCAGTGAAGCAAGTGGGGAGACTGAAGCTTTCTTT.

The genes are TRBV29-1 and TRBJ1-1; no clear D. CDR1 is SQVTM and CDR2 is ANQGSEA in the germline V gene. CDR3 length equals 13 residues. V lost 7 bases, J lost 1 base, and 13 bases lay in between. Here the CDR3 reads CSAQAAQNTEAFF. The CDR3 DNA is TGCAGCGCCCAGGCGGCCCAGAACACTGAAGCTTTCTTT.

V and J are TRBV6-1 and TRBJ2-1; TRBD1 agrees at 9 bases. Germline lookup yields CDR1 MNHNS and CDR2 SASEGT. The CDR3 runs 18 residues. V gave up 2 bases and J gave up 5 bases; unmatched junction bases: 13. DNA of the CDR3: TGTGCCAGCAGTGAAAAATCCCCCACAGGGGGCAGAAACAATGAGCAGTTCTTC. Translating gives CASSEKSPTGGRNNEQFF.

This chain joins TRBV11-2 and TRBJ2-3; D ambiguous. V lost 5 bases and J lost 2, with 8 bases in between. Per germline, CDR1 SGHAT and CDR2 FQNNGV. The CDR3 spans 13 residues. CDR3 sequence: CASSRLITDTQYF. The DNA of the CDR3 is TGTGCCAGCAGCAGACTTATCACAGATACGCAGTATTTT. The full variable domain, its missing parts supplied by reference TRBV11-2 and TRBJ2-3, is EAGVAQSPRYKIIEKRQSVAFWCNPISGHATLYWYQQILGQGPKLLIQFQNNGVVDDSQLPKDRFSAERLKGVDSTLKIQPAKLEDSAVYLCASSRLITDTQYFGPGTRLTVL.

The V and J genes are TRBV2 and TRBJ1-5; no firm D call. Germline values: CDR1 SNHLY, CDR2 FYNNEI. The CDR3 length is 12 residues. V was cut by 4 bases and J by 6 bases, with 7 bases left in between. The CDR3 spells CASSGGRQPQHF. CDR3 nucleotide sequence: TGTGCCAGCAGTGGAGGGCGTCAGCCCCAGCATTTT. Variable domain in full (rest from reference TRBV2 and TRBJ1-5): EPEVTQTPSHQVTQMGQEVILRCVPISNHLYFYWYRQILGQKVEFLVSFYNNEISEKSEIFDDQFSVERPDGSNFTLKIRSTKLEDSAMYFCASSGGRQPQHFGDGTRLSIL.